Following are 30 T cell receptor beta chains from one sample sequenced in a study of T cell responses to AZD1222 COVID-19 vaccine (dated by TCRdb to the early 2020s). Libraries were made using the immunoSEQ multiplex PCR assay. Entries here come from immuneACCESS through TCRdb and include only in-frame sequences with V and J called. Some clones fail to appear in such tables; in the studies checked, an unresolved V gene covers under half of the shortfall, and the cause of the remainder is unknown. Across this sample there are about 150,000 clones, with approximately 87% seen only once. The ten largest clones capture approximately 9% of the sample. What the time point label conveys for this sample: about 28 days (+/-7) after the second vaccine dose. The specimen comprised peripheral blood, sampled 28 days after the second AZD1222 dose. Every receptor here comes from an adult who received the AZD1222 COVID-19 vaccine.

CDR3 coding DNA: TGTGCCTGGAGTTGGCTAGCGGGCACAGATACGCAGTATTTT. Its translation: CAWSWLAGTDTQYF. The rearrangement joins TRBV30 to TRBJ2-3; 7 bases line up with TRBD2. The V gene's germline CDR1 is GTSNPN and CDR2 SVGIG (reference sequence). The CDR3 is 14 amino acids. Losses at the gene ends were 2 bases for V and 1 base for J; bases not matched to a gene: 3.

The chain links TRBV7-2 to TRBJ1-5, with D maybe TRBD1 (5 bases). The CDR3 covers 15 residues. Germline lookup yields CDR1 SGHTA and CDR2 FQGNSA. V lost 1 base and J lost 3, with 10 bases in between. The CDR3 loop is CASSLGRTTNQPQHF. The CDR3 DNA reads TGTGCCAGCAGCTTAGGTCGGACAACCAATCAGCCCCAGCATTTT.

This chain uses TRBV2 with TRBJ2-1; D not certain. V gave up 3 bases and J gave up 4 bases, with 4 bases separating them. Germline CDR1 and CDR2: SNHLY and FYNNEI. The CDR3 spans 12 residues. The CDR3 bases are TGTGCCAGCAGTGAGATTTACAATGAGCAGTTCTTC. Protein sequence: CASSEIYNEQFF.

The genes are TRBV7-2 and TRBJ2-7, with D perhaps TRBD2 (6 bases). The CDR3 loop spans 17 amino acids. CDR1 and CDR2 (germline): SGHTA, FQGNSA. V was pared by 2 bases and J by 3 bases, with 20 bases between. The CDR3 nucleotides are TGTGCCAGCAGCTTATCGGGCCAAACTAGCCCGGGCTACGAGCAGTACTTC. As protein: CASSLSGQTSPGYEQYF.

For this clone: The sample contains more than one DNA sequence encoding this CDR3. J is TRBJ2-7 and V is TRBV7-8; no clear D. The CDR3 is 12 amino acids. The ends were cut back, 5 bases at V and 0 bases at J, with 5 bases in the middle. Looked up from germline, CDR1 is SGHVS and CDR2 is FQNEAQ. CDR3 in amino acids: CASSPTSYEQYF. The CDR3 DNA reads as TGTGCCAGCAGCCCCACCTCCTACGAGCAGTACTTC.

The chain combines TRBV14 with TRBJ1-4; no reliable D call. V lost 1 base and J 4 bases, leaving 13 bases between the germline ends. This CDR3 comprises 16 residues. Germline CDR1 and CDR2: SGHDN and FVKESK. This chain's CDR3 is CASSQVLHGVNEKLFF. The CDR3 nucleotides read TGTGCCAGCAGCCAAGTTTTGCACGGCGTTAATGAAAAACTGTTTTTT.

The chain employs TRBV29-1 and TRBJ1-6; D is unresolved. The CDR3 totals 15 residues. V was clipped by 2 bases and J by 8 bases, with 16 bases between them. In germline, CDR1 is SQVTM, CDR2 ANQGSEA. The CDR3 DNA sequence: TGCAGCGTTGAATTTCACCTATTCTGGGATTCACCCCTCCACTTT. Its protein is CSVEFHLFWDSPLHF.

To note about this clone: This specimen includes other DNA sequences encoding the same CDR3. The chain couples TRBV19 to TRBJ1-5; D unresolved. From germline, CDR1 is LNHDA and CDR2 SQIVND (reference sequence). This CDR3 spans 13 amino acids. The V end lost 3 bases, the J end lost 4 bases, and 7 bases lay between the germline ends. The CDR3: CASSIVGNQPQHF. For the CDR3, the DNA is TGTGCCAGTAGTATCGTGGGGAATCAGCCCCAGCATTTT.

The rearrangement links TRBV3-1 (or the pseudogene TRBV3-2) to TRBJ2-1, with TRBD2 matching over 7 bases. Germline trimming cut 3 bases from V and 2 bases from J; bases unmatched to any gene: 4. Germline-derived CDR1 and CDR2 are LGHDT and YNNKEL (reference sequence). This CDR3 contains 15 residues. Written as DNA, the CDR3 is TGTGCCAGCAGCCAGGAGCGGGACCCCTACAATGAGCAGTTCTTC. Amino acids: CASSQERDPYNEQFF.

The sample holds one count of this clone. The rearrangement joins TRBV5-1 to TRBJ1-2; 8 bases are a match to TRBD1. The CDR3 has 14 residues. With V trimmed by 0 bases and J by 5 bases, 3 bases remained unmatched. The V gene's germline CDR1 is SGHRS and CDR2 YFSETQ. The CDR3 region is CASSLDQGAYGYTF. The CDR3 DNA reads as TGCGCCAGCAGCTTGGATCAGGGGGCTTATGGCTACACCTTC. Supplemented by reference TRBV5-1 and TRBJ1-2, the full variable domain reads KAGVTQTPRYLIKTRGQQVTLSCSPISGHRSVSWYQQTPGQGLQFLFEYFSETQRNKGNFPGRFSGRQFSNSRSEMNVSTLELGDSALYLCASSLDQGAYGYTFGSGTRLTVV.

The gene calls are TRBV28 and TRBJ1-5; 11 bases fit TRBD1. V dropped 5 bases and J dropped 5; count of bases not matched to a gene: 5. The germline CDR1 and CDR2 sequences are MDHEN and SYDVKM. The CDR3 length is 15 residues. The CDR3 sequence is CASSQLDRGHQPQHF. DNA of the CDR3: TGTGCCAGCAGTCAACTGGACAGGGGGCATCAGCCCCAGCATTTT.

The chain joins TRBV5-4 to TRBJ1-3; 10 bases are shared with TRBD1. There are 15 residues in the CDR3. The trim removed 4 bases at V and 5 bases at J, leaving 6 bases unmatched. The V gene's germline CDR1 is SGHNT and CDR2 YYREEE (reference sequence). The CDR3 is CASSPGTGERNTIYF. The CDR3 nucleotides are TGTGCCAGCAGCCCCGGGACAGGGGAAAGAAACACCATATATTTT.

This clone was seen a few times. The rearrangement joins TRBV30 to TRBJ2-1; tentative D call: TRBD1 (5 bases). The CDR3 covers 14 residues. CDR1 GTSNPN and CDR2 SVGIG come from the germline V gene (reference sequence). V was shortened by 3 bases and J by 9 bases, with 18 bases between the two germline ends. The CDR3 region is CAWRDSPLRGEQFF. CDR3 nucleotide sequence: TGTGCCTGGAGAGACAGCCCTCTAAGAGGTGAGCAGTTCTTC.

This rearrangement joins TRBV20-1 to TRBJ2-7; TRBD1 or TRBD2 may be the D gene (5 bases each). With 6 bases removed from V and 5 bases from J, the gap between germline ends came to 11 bases. CDR1 DFQATT and CDR2 SNEGSKA come from the germline V gene (reference sequence). The CDR3 totals 11 residues. DNA of the CDR3: TGCAGTGCAAAGAGGGGAAACGAGCAGTACTTC. Protein product: CSAKRGNEQYF.

DNA for the CDR3: TGTGCCAGCAGCGTAGGGACAGGGGGTAGTCAGCCCCAGCATTTT. It is translated as CASSVGTGGSQPQHF. The genes are TRBV9 and TRBJ1-5; 10 positions agree with TRBD1. V shed 0 bases, J shed 6 bases, and the junction held 3 bases outside the gene matches. CDR3 length: 15 amino acids. The V gene's germline CDR1 is SGDLS and CDR2 YYNGEE.

The CDR3 nucleotides read TGTGCCAGCAGCTTGGGGCGGGCCTCCTACGAGCAGTACTTC. Its protein product is CASSLGRASYEQYF. This chain joins TRBV5-6 and TRBJ2-7; D possibly corresponds to TRBD2 (5 bases). The CDR3 has 14 residues. With 0 bases removed from V and 0 bases from J, the gap between germline ends came to 7 bases. The germline CDR1 and CDR2 sequences are SGHDT and YYEEEE. Using reference TRBV5-6 and TRBJ2-7 for the parts outside the CDR3, the full variable domain is DAGVTQSPTHLIKTRGQQVTLRCSPKSGHDTVSWYQQALGQGPQFIFQYYEEEERQRGNFPDRFSGHQFPNYSSELNVNALLLGDSALYLCASSLGRASYEQYFGPGTRLTVT.

The chain uses TRBV11-2 and TRBJ1-2, with 9 nucleotides matching TRBD1. This CDR3 is 17 amino acids long. The germline V gene encodes CDR1 SGHAT and CDR2 FQNNGV. V lost 1 base to trimming and J lost 4 bases; unmatched junction nucleotides: 10. Written as DNA, the CDR3 is TGTGCCAGCAGCTTAGCGAGGGTACAGGGGGCGGTCTATGGCTACACCTTC. This gives the protein CASSLARVQGAVYGYTF.

The chain carries TRBV2 and TRBJ2-7; D assignment may be TRBD1 or TRBD2 (5 bases each). CDR1 and CDR2 from the germline V gene are SNHLY and FYNNEI. The CDR3 covers 14 residues. V gave up 7 bases and J gave up 2 bases, with 15 bases separating them. For the CDR3, the DNA is TGTGCCAGCAAATCAGGGACCCCCACCTACGAGCAGTACTTC. This translates into CASKSGTPTYEQYF.

The CDR3 loop reads CASSHLSNYGYTF. In nucleotides, the CDR3 is TGTGCCAGCAGCCATTTGAGTAACTATGGCTACACCTTC. The V gene is TRBV3-1 (or the pseudogene TRBV3-2), the J gene TRBJ1-2; no definite D call. Germline CDR1 is LGHDT and CDR2 is YNNKEL (reference sequence). V lost 3 bases and J 1 base, leaving 6 bases between the germline ends. CDR3 length: 13 residues.

This clone was counted a few times. The chain's CDR3 is CASSQDQGPACSYNEQFF. The CDR3 region has the DNA TGTGCCAGCAGCCAAGATCAGGGCCCAGCTTGCTCCTACAATGAGCAGTTCTTC. The rearrangement uses TRBV3-1 (or the pseudogene TRBV3-2) and TRBJ2-1, with D maybe TRBD1 (5 bases). CDR3 length: 18 residues. Germline lookup yields CDR1 LGHDT and CDR2 YNNKEL (reference sequence). V lost 0 bases to trimming and J lost 0 bases, with 15 bases between them.

This clone was observed a single time. The rearrangement uses TRBV20-1 and TRBJ1-6; 8 bases match TRBD1. J gave up 5 bases and V 3 bases, and 6 bases lay outside the gene matches. The CDR3 is made up of 15 amino acids. Germline V gene sequence: CDR1 DFQATT, CDR2 SNEGSKA (reference sequence). CDR3 sequence (DNA): TGCAGTGCTAGTAGGCAGGGGGCCGATAATTCACCCCTCCACTTT. This sequence encodes CSASRQGADNSPLHF.

Worth noting for this clone: A junction boundary mismatches the germline segment, possibly from a read error. The DNA for the CDR3 is TGTGCCAGCAGCTTAGGCCTGACCACCCGGGATTTT. It yields the protein CASSLGLTTRDF. The chain links TRBV13 to TRBJ2-3; D is ambiguous. The CDR3 covers 12 residues. CDR1 is PRHDT, CDR2 FYEKMQ, per germline (reference sequence).

The chain uses TRBV28 and TRBJ1-5; 8 bases line up with TRBD1. Germline trimming cut 4 bases from V and 10 bases from J; bases unmatched to any gene: 15. The CDR3 totals 16 residues. CDR1 and CDR2 from the germline V gene are MDHEN and SYDVKM. The CDR3 DNA reads as TGTGCCAGCAGTTCGAGCTCCAGGGGGCACGCTATCCCCCAGCATTTT. Translated, it gives CASSSSSRGHAIPQHF.

The V gene is TRBV7-2, the J gene TRBJ2-1, with TRBD2 matching over 9 bases. The germline CDR1 and CDR2 sequences are SGHTA and FQGNSA. V shed 5 bases, J shed 0 bases, and the junction held 5 bases outside the gene matches. There are 16 residues in the CDR3. CDR3 bases: TGTGCCAGCAGCACCTTTAGCGGGAGCTCCTACAATGAGCAGTTCTTC. It encodes CASSTFSGSSYNEQFF.

This rearrangement joins TRBV28 to TRBJ1-1; the match to TRBD1 covers 9 bases. V shed 10 bases, J shed 2 bases, and the junction held 8 bases outside the gene matches. The CDR3 covers 14 residues. Germline CDR1 and CDR2: MDHEN and SYDVKM. CDR3 amino acids: CATRTGEVNTEAFF. CDR3 coding DNA: TGTGCCACCCGGACAGGGGAAGTAAACACTGAAGCTTTCTTT.

The chain is built from TRBV11-2 and TRBJ2-7; D is undetermined. Looked up from germline, CDR1 is SGHAT and CDR2 is FQNNGV. The CDR3 extends over 13 amino acids. V lost 3 bases, J lost 3 bases, and 9 bases lay in between. This CDR3 reads CASSLATNYEQYF. The DNA for the CDR3 is TGTGCCAGCAGCTTGGCCACTAACTACGAGCAGTACTTC.

This clone was counted once. The rearrangement joins TRBV6-6 to TRBJ2-3, with a tentative D call TRBD2 (5 bases). The germline V gene has CDR1 MNHNY and CDR2 SVGAGI (reference sequence). Trimming took 5 bases from V and 3 from J, leaving 9 bases between them. The CDR3 totals 13 residues. The CDR3 nucleotides read TGTGCCAGCAGTCTCCCGGGGACAGATACGCAGTATTTT. Translation: CASSLPGTDTQYF.

The V call is TRBV29-1, the J call TRBJ1-2, with TRBD1 matching 8 bases. This CDR3 comprises 17 residues. Germline lookup yields CDR1 SQVTM and CDR2 ANQGSEA. The J segment lost 1 base and the V segment lost 5 bases, leaving 15 bases of the junction unmatched. CDR3 region: CSVRDRGTKALNYGYTF. The CDR3 region has the DNA TGCAGCGTTCGCGACAGGGGCACGAAAGCACTTAACTATGGCTACACCTTC. The full variable domain, completed using reference TRBV29-1 and TRBJ1-2, is SAVISQKPSRDICQRGTSLTIQCQVDSQVTMMFWYRQQPGQSLTLIATANQGSEATYESGFVIDKFPISRPNLTFSTLTVSNMSPEDSSIYLCSVRDRGTKALNYGYTFGSGTRLTVV.

The chain joins TRBV18 to TRBJ2-7; 8 nucleotides align to TRBD1. V was clipped by 4 bases and J by 1 base; unmatched bases: 6. The germline CDR1 and CDR2 sequences are KGHSH and LQKENI. This CDR3 has 15 residues. Written as DNA, the CDR3 is TGTGCCAGCTCACTAGCCGGGACAGGATCCTACGAGCAGTACTTC. It codes for CASSLAGTGSYEQYF.

This clone came up once. V and J are TRBV7-9 and TRBJ2-1, with a possible D match to TRBD2 (6 bases). CDR1 is SEHNR and CDR2 is FQNEAQ in the germline V gene (reference sequence). Trimming pared 1 base from V and 3 bases from J, leaving 13 bases between. CDR3 length: 16 amino acids. The DNA for the CDR3 is TGTGCCAGCAGCTTAGGGGGAGGCCGGCTCTACAATGAGCAGTTCTTC. The encoded protein is CASSLGGGRLYNEQFF.